This T cell receptor (beta chain) was identified during a study of identical twins. The germline V gene encodes CDR1 MNHNY and CDR2 SVGAGI (reference sequence). This CDR3 is 12 amino acids long. Trimming took 6 bases from V and 6 from J, leaving 12 bases between them. Study-wide results and limits: Abundant beta clonotypes from cord blood bore fewer insertions; memory repertoires lacked this pattern. Invariant MAIT and iNKT cells could partly confound zero-insertion analyses.

As regards this clonotype: Its specificity is not known.

TCRdb reanalysed the 5' RACE reads using MiXCR and keeps one entry per CDR3 protein. The profile shows around 680,000 distinct CDR3 sequences, 8.5% to 9% of them singletons. In addition, the sample was reused for a study of yellow fever vaccine responses in identical twins.

The origin of this receptor is a woman under 30 in good health. Sequencing was done on a sample of PBMCs. The chain links TRBV6-6 to TRBJ2-7; D unclear. The CDR3 loop is CASSPLNSEQYF. The CDR3 DNA reads as TGTGCCAGCAGCCCCCTCAACTCCGAGCAGTACTTC.